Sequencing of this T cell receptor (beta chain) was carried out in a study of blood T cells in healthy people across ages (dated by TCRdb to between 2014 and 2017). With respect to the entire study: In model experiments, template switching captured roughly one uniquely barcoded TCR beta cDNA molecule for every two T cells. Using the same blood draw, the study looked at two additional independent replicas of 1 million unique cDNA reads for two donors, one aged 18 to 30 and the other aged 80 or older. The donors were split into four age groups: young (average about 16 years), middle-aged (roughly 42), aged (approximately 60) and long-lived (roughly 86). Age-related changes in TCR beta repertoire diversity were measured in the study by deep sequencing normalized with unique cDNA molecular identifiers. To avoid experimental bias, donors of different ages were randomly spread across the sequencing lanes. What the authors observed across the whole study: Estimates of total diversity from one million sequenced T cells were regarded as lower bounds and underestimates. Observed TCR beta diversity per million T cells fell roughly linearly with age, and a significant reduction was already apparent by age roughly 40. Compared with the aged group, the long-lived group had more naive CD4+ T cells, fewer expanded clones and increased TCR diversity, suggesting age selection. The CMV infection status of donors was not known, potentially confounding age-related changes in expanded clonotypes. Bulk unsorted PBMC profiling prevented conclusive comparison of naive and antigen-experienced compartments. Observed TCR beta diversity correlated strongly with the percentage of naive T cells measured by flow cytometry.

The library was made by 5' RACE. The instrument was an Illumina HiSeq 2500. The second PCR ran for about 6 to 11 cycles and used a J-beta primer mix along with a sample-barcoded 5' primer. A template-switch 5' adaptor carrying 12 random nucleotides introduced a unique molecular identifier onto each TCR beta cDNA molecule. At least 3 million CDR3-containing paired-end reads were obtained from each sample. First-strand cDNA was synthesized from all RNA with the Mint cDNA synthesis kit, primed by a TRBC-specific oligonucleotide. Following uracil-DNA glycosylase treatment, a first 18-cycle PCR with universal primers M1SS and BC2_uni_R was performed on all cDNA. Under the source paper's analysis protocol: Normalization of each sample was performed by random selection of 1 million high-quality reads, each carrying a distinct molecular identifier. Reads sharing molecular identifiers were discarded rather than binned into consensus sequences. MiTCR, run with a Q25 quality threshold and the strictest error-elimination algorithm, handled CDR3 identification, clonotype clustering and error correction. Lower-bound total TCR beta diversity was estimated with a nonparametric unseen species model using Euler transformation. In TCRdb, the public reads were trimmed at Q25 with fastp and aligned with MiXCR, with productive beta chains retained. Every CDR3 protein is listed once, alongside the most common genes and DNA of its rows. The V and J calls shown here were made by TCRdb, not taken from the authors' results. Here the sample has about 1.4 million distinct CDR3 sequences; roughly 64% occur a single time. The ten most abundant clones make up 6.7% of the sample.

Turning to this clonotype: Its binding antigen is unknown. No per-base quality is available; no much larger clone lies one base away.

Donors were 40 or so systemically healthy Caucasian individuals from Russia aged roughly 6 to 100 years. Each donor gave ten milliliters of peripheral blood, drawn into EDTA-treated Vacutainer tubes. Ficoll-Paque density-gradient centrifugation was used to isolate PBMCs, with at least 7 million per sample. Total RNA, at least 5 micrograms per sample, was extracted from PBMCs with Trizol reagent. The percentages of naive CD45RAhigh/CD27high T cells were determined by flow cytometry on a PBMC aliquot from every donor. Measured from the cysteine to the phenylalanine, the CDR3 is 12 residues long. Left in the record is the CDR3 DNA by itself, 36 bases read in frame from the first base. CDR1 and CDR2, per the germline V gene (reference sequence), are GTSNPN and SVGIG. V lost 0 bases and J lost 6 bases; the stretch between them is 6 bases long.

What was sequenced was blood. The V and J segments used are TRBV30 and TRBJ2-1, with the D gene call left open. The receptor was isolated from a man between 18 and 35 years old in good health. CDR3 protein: CAWSVMGNEQFF. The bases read TGTGCCTGGAGTGTAATGGGCAATGAGCAGTTCTTC. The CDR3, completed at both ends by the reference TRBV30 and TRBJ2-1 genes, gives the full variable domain SQTIHQWPATLVQPVGSPLSLECTVEGTSNPNLYWYRQAAGRGLQLLFYSVGIGQISSEVPQNLSASRPQDRQFILSSKKLLLSDSGFYLCAWSVMGNEQFFGPGTRLTVL.